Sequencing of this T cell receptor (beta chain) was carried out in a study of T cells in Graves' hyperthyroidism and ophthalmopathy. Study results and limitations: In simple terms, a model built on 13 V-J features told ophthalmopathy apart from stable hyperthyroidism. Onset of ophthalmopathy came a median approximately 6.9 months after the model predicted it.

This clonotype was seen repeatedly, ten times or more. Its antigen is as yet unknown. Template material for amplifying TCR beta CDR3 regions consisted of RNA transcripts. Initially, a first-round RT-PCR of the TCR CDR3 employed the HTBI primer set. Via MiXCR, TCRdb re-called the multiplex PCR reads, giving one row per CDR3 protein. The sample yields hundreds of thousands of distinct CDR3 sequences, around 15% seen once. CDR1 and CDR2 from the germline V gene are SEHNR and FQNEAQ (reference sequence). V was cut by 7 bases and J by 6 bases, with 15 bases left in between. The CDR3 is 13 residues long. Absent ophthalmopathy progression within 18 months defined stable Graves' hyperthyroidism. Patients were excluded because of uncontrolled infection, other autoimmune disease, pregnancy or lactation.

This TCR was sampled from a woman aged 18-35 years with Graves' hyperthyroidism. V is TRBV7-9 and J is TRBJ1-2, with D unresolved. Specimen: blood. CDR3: CASTPGLADGYTF. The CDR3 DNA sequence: TGTGCCAGCACCCCAGGATTAGCGGATGGCTACACCTTC.